The 24 T cell receptor beta chains given below trace back to one sample, sequenced in a study of T-cell memory formation after mild COVID-19. TCRdb reanalysed the 5' RACE reads using MiXCR and keeps one entry per CDR3 protein. The data show approximately 260,000 distinct CDR3 sequences, 16% seen once. The specimen sequenced was PBMCs or a T cell subset sorted from them (not recorded which). The receptors were sampled from a man aged 18 to 29 who had mild COVID-19 (a few samples of this study predate the infection). Cell type and time point are not known.

V gene TRBV5-6 combines with J gene TRBJ2-1; D ambiguous. V shed 4 bases and J shed 7 bases, with 9 bases lying between them. The CDR3 sequence is 12 residues long. Germline V lookup: CDR1 SGHDT, CDR2 YYEEEE. This CDR3 reads CASSRYRNEQFF. CDR3 nucleotide sequence: TGTGCCAGCAGCCGATATAGGAATGAGCAGTTCTTC.

The rearrangement joins TRBV6-2 or TRBV6-3 to TRBJ2-5; perhaps TRBD2 as D (7 bases). CDR3 size: 15 residues. The V end was cut by 2 bases, the J end by 1 base, with 11 bases between. In germline, CDR1 is MNHEY, CDR2 SVGEGT. CDR3 in amino acids: CASSYLGGGQETQYF. DNA for the CDR3: TGTGCCAGCAGTTACCTGGGAGGGGGCCAAGAGACCCAGTACTTC.

This clonotype occurred a few times. The CDR3 DNA is TGTGCCAGCAGTACAGGGGCGTCTCCGTCCGTCTATAATTCACCCCTCCACTTT. It yields the protein CASSTGASPSVYNSPLHF. V and J are TRBV27 and TRBJ1-6, with 7 bases fitting TRBD1. Germline trimming cut 5 bases from V and 3 bases from J; bases unmatched to any gene: 13. Germline V CDR1 and CDR2: MNHEY, SMNVEV (reference sequence). The CDR3 is made up of 18 amino acids.

This clonotype was seen only a few times. The rearrangement links TRBV11-2 to TRBJ1-1; tentative D call: TRBD1 (5 bases). V lost 5 bases and J 0 bases, leaving 16 bases between the germline ends. The germline V gene has CDR1 SGHAT and CDR2 FQNNGV. The CDR3 has 16 amino acids. In DNA, the CDR3 is TGTGCCAGCAGCAAAACCACCCGGGGGGTGAACACTGAAGCTTTCTTT. Its translation is CASSKTTRGVNTEAFF.

This clonotype was counted a few times. The chain is built from TRBV20-1 and TRBJ1-1, with D possibly matching TRBD1 (5 bases). Germline CDR1 is DFQATT and CDR2 is SNEGSKA (reference sequence). This CDR3 contains 13 residues. Trimming cost V 3 bases and J 1 base, with 9 bases left between them. CDR3 amino acids: CSASQGGNTEAFF. The DNA of the CDR3 is TGCAGTGCTAGTCAGGGCGGGAACACTGAAGCTTTCTTT.

The V call is TRBV27, the J call TRBJ1-4; TRBD1 matches 7 bases. V lost 6 bases, J lost 5 bases, and 6 bases stayed unmatched. CDR1 MNHEY and CDR2 SMNVEV come from the germline V gene (reference sequence). The CDR3 consists of 14 residues. For the CDR3, the DNA is TGTGCCAGCAGACTACAGGGGACGAATGAAAAACTGTTTTTT. The encoded protein is CASRLQGTNEKLFF. The entire variable domain, with the rest obtained from reference TRBV27 and TRBJ1-4, is as follows: EAQVTQNPRYLITVTGKKLTVTCSQNMNHEYMSWYRQDPGLGLRQIYYSMNVEVTDKGDVPEGYKVSRKEKRNFPLILESPSPNQTSLYFCASRLQGTNEKLFFGSGTQLSVL.

This chain connects TRBV5-1 to TRBJ2-6; D not resolved. Trimming pared 6 bases from V and 2 bases from J, leaving 12 bases between. The CDR3 covers 15 residues. Germline V gene sequence: CDR1 SGHRS, CDR2 YFSETQ. DNA of the CDR3: TGCGCCAGCAATATGGGAAACGCTGGGGCCAACGTCCTGACTTTC. Protein sequence: CASNMGNAGANVLTF.

This clonotype was seen only a few times. This may come from a read error, since a much larger clone is one base off. The chain combines TRBV2 with TRBJ1-2; no reliable D call. The CDR3 spans 11 residues. V lost 6 bases and J lost 4, with 6 bases in between. Germline values: CDR1 SNHLY, CDR2 FYNNEI. The CDR3 is CASRPGYGYTF. The CDR3 nucleotides are TGTGCCAGCAGGCCCGGCTATGGCTACACCTTC.

This clonotype was seen only a few times. This rearrangement joins TRBV4-3 to TRBJ1-1, with unresolved D. In germline, CDR1 is LGHNA, CDR2 YSLEER. This CDR3 has 15 amino acids. Trimming stripped 0 bases from V and 5 bases from J, with 13 bases between. Here the CDR3 reads CASSQETAGRTEAFF. CDR3 in DNA: TGCGCCAGCAGCCAAGAAACAGCCGGGAGGACTGAAGCTTTCTTT.

The V gene is TRBV2, the J gene TRBJ2-7; D is unresolved. Germline V gene lookup returns CDR1 SNHLY and CDR2 FYNNEI. The CDR3 is 11 residues long. The V end was cut by 3 bases, the J end by 12 bases, with 12 bases between. This CDR3 is CASSDVSKTYV. The CDR3 DNA reads as TGTGCCAGCAGTGATGTCAGCAAAACGTACGTC.

This clonotype has just a few counts. The chain links TRBV5-1 to TRBJ2-2; possible D gene TRBD1, 5 bases. The CDR3 is 15 residues long. V was clipped by 1 base and J by 1 base, with 8 bases between them. Germline CDR1 reads SGHRS; CDR2 reads YFSETQ. The CDR3 sequence: CASSLIQGNTGELFF. DNA of the CDR3: TGCGCCAGCAGCTTGATTCAGGGGAACACCGGGGAGCTGTTTTTT.

The table lists this clonotype with many counts. This rearrangement joins TRBV3-1 to TRBJ2-1; TRBD1 matches at 8 bases. Germline-derived CDR1 and CDR2 are LGHDT and YNNKEL (reference sequence). V gave up 5 bases and J gave up 7 bases; unmatched junction bases: 7. CDR3 size: 14 residues. The CDR3 here is CASSFGQGGNEQFF. As DNA, the CDR3 is TGTGCCAGCAGCTTCGGACAGGGAGGAAATGAGCAGTTCTTC.

This clonotype was seen repeatedly, ten times or more. This sequence joins TRBV7-3 and TRBJ2-3; the D gene is possibly TRBD2 (6 bases). V gave up 4 bases and J gave up 1 base, with 9 bases separating them. CDR1 is SGHTA and CDR2 is FQGTGA in the germline V gene. The CDR3 length is 14 residues. The CDR3 nucleotides are TGTGCCAGCAGCTCCCCGGGGGGCACAGATACGCAGTATTTT. Amino acids: CASSSPGGTDTQYF.

The chain joins TRBV5-5 to TRBJ2-7; the D is unclear. Germline CDR1 is SGHKS and CDR2 is YYEKEE (reference sequence). V was shortened by 1 base and J by 2 bases, with 13 bases between the two germline ends. This CDR3 is built from 15 residues. The CDR3 here is CASSLTPTVAYEQYF. The CDR3 nucleotides are TGTGCCAGCAGCTTGACCCCTACAGTAGCCTACGAGCAGTACTTC.

In its sample, this clonotype was seen a few times. The chain recombines TRBV20-1 with TRBJ2-3; perhaps TRBD2 as D (7 bases). V gave up 6 bases and J gave up 6 bases, with 16 bases separating them. In germline, CDR1 is DFQATT, CDR2 SNEGSKA (reference sequence). The CDR3 contains 13 residues. The CDR3 sequence is CSAARGGVDTQYF. The CDR3 DNA sequence: TGCAGTGCAGCGAGAGGGGGGGTGGATACGCAGTATTTT.

The chain recombines TRBV7-9 with TRBJ1-4; the match to TRBD1 covers 9 bases. Germline V gene sequence: CDR1 SEHNR, CDR2 FQNEAQ (reference sequence). The CDR3 has 15 residues. V was clipped by 4 bases and J by 8 bases; unmatched bases: 8. CDR3 sequence reads: CASSSGQGIREKLFF. CDR3 nucleotides: TGTGCCAGCAGCTCTGGACAGGGGATTCGGGAAAAACTGTTTTTT.

J is TRBJ2-5 and V is TRBV10-2; 11 nucleotides agree with TRBD2. With 2 bases clipped from V and 5 bases from J, the junction kept 19 bases outside the gene matches. From germline, CDR1 is WSHSY and CDR2 SAAADI. This CDR3 has 20 residues. CDR3 sequence reads: CASSEPSGLAGGIPRETQYF. In nucleotides, the CDR3 is TGCGCCAGCAGTGAGCCCTCGGGGCTAGCGGGGGGCATCCCTCGGGAGACCCAGTACTTC.

CDR3 sequence reads: CASRPGTGGEKLFF. DNA for the CDR3: TGTGCCAGCAGGCCTGGGACAGGGGGTGAAAAACTGTTTTTT. The chain is built from TRBV6-1 and TRBJ1-4, with TRBD1 identical over 11 bases. V gave up 6 bases and J gave up 7 bases; unmatched junction bases: 4. Germline CDR1 reads MNHNS; CDR2 reads SASEGT. This CDR3 is 14 amino acids long.

The rearrangement links TRBV3-1 to TRBJ1-2; TRBD1 aligns across 8 bases. Germline trimming cut 2 bases from V and 2 bases from J; bases unmatched to any gene: 1. This CDR3 is 14 amino acids long. Per germline, CDR1 LGHDT and CDR2 YNNKEL (reference sequence). CDR3 sequence reads: CASSQRTGNYGYTF. Here the CDR3 DNA reads TGTGCCAGCAGCCAAAGGACAGGGAACTATGGCTACACCTTC.

This clonotype was observed a handful of times. The chain carries TRBV11-3 and TRBJ1-6, with a weak D call TRBD1 (5 bases). The CDR3 has 16 amino acids. The V gene lost 5 bases and the J gene lost 9 bases, with 20 bases spanning the gap. Germline-derived CDR1 and CDR2 are SGHNT and YENEEA. The CDR3 loop reads CASSPRGRDATSPLHF. The CDR3 DNA reads as TGTGCCAGCAGCCCGAGAGGTCGGGACGCTACTTCACCCCTCCACTTT.

A few counts support this clonotype. The chain carries TRBV7-2 and TRBJ2-3, with 10 bases aligning to TRBD2. The ends lost 9 bases at V and 6 bases at J; junction bases unmatched: 9. CDR1 and CDR2 (germline): SGHTA, FQGNSA. The length of the CDR3 is 14 residues. In DNA form, the CDR3 reads TGTGCCAGTAGATTTCTAGCGGGGGTGGATACGCAGTATTTT. Translating it yields CASRFLAGVDTQYF.

The chain combines TRBV5-6 with TRBJ1-4; no definite D call. CDR1 and CDR2 (germline): SGHDT, YYEEEE. The CDR3 is made up of 15 amino acids. The germline V and J ends were trimmed by 3 bases and 3 bases, with 12 bases remaining between them. The CDR3 loop reads CASSWEGVPNEKLFF. CDR3 DNA sequence: TGTGCCAGCAGCTGGGAGGGCGTGCCTAATGAAAAACTGTTTTTT.

In its sample, this clonotype was seen a few times. This chain links TRBV9 with TRBJ1-1; perhaps TRBD1 as D (5 bases). CDR3 length equals 14 residues. Germline V lookup: CDR1 SGDLS, CDR2 YYNGEE. Trimming pared 0 bases from V and 4 bases from J, leaving 10 bases between. The DNA for the CDR3 is TGTGCCAGCAGCGTAGAGGGGTGGAGCACTGAAGCTTTCTTT. Its protein is CASSVEGWSTEAFF.

The gene calls are TRBV6-6 and TRBJ1-2; tentatively, D is TRBD1 (6 bases). There are 15 residues in the CDR3. The germline gives CDR1 MNHNY, CDR2 SVGAGI (reference sequence). Trimming took 0 bases from V and 8 from J, leaving 16 bases between them. The CDR3 DNA is TGTGCCAGCAGTTACTCGACGGGGGGCGTGGGCGGCTACACCTTC. This gives the protein CASSYSTGGVGGYTF.